Following are 8 T cell receptor beta chains from one sample sequenced in a study of blood T cell repertoires in COVID-19. Clones were read by immunoSEQ multiplex PCR, and TCRdb kept only the in-frame ones, dropping some. The table shows some 180,000 clones, with roughly 88% occurring only once. Input material: peripheral blood. Receptors were obtained from a woman between 35 and 50 years old with COVID-19, enrolled during active disease.

The V and J genes are TRBV7-9 and TRBJ1-2; D possibly corresponds to TRBD1 (5 bases). The CDR3 runs to 14 residues. Deletions cut 2 bases from V and 0 bases from J, with 7 bases between. The germline CDR1 and CDR2 sequences are SEHNR and FQNEAQ (reference sequence). CDR3 DNA: TGTGCCAGCAGCTTATTACAGGCTAACTATGGCTACACCTTC. It is translated as CASSLLQANYGYTF. The entire variable domain, with the rest obtained from reference TRBV7-9 and TRBJ1-2, is as follows: DTGVSQNPRHKITKRGQNVTFRCDPISEHNRLYWYRQTLGQGPEFLTYFQNEAQLEKSRLLSDRFSAERPKGSFSTLEIQRTEQGDSAMYLCASSLLQANYGYTFGSGTRLTVV.

The chain uses TRBV7-8 and TRBJ1-3; D uncertain. Germline loops: CDR1 SGHVS, CDR2 FQNEAQ. Trimming stripped 5 bases from V and 6 bases from J, with 14 bases between. The CDR3 is 14 amino acids. CDR3 residues: CASSPADRVNTIYF. The CDR3 DNA reads as TGTGCCAGCAGCCCCGCCGATAGAGTAAACACCATATATTTT.

The V call is TRBV9, the J call TRBJ1-1, with TRBD1 as a possible D gene (6 bases). There are 14 residues in the CDR3. Germline values: CDR1 SGDLS, CDR2 YYNGEE. The V end lost 3 bases, the J end lost 2 bases, and 11 bases lay between the germline ends. CDR3 amino acids: CASSATRGNTEAFF. The CDR3 DNA reads TGTGCCAGCAGCGCTACCAGGGGCAACACTGAAGCTTTCTTT.

The chain employs TRBV6-1 and TRBJ1-2; D ambiguous. The CDR3 contains 14 residues. The V gene lost 1 base and the J gene lost 7 bases, with 13 bases spanning the gap. Germline assignment: CDR1 MNHNS and CDR2 SASEGT. CDR3: CASSEVRPGSGYTF. The CDR3 nucleotides are TGTGCCAGCAGTGAAGTGAGGCCCGGCTCTGGCTACACCTTC.

The J gene is TRBJ2-7, the V gene TRBV4-2; D possibly corresponds to TRBD2 (7 bases). Germline values: CDR1 LGHNA, CDR2 YNFKEQ. The CDR3 is made up of 17 amino acids. V shed 3 bases and J shed 6 bases, with 24 bases lying between them. CDR3 sequence reads: CASSQHQRGGARSEQYF. The CDR3 bases are TGTGCCAGCAGCCAGCACCAAAGAGGGGGGGCGAGAAGCGAGCAGTACTTC.

The table lists this clone with a few counts. The CDR3 DNA reads as TGCAGCGTGGAACCGAGCGGGAGCACAGATACGCAGTATTTT. It is translated as CSVEPSGSTDTQYF. The chain couples TRBV29-1 to TRBJ2-3; tentatively, D is TRBD2 (6 bases). Trimming shortened V by 6 bases and J by 0 bases, and 13 bases separated the two germline ends. This CDR3 region has 14 residues. Germline V gene lookup returns CDR1 SQVTM and CDR2 ANQGSEA.

To note about this clone: This CDR3 is also generated by other DNA sequences in the sample. The rearrangement joins TRBV12-3 or TRBV12-4 to TRBJ1-3; D uncertain. This CDR3 is built from 12 residues. Trimming shortened V by 3 bases and J by 4 bases, and 4 bases separated the two germline ends. CDR3 nucleotide sequence: TGTGCCAGCAGTTTCAGAGGAAACACCATATATTTT. Protein product: CASSFRGNTIYF.

V is TRBV5-4 and J is TRBJ2-7; 8 bases fit TRBD2. From germline, CDR1 is SGHNT and CDR2 YYREEE (reference sequence). This CDR3 is built from 15 residues. V shed 3 bases, J shed 3 bases, and the junction held 8 bases outside the gene matches. The CDR3 is CASSSPGGILYEQYF. CDR3 coding DNA: TGTGCCAGCAGCTCACCGGGAGGGATCCTCTACGAGCAGTACTTC.